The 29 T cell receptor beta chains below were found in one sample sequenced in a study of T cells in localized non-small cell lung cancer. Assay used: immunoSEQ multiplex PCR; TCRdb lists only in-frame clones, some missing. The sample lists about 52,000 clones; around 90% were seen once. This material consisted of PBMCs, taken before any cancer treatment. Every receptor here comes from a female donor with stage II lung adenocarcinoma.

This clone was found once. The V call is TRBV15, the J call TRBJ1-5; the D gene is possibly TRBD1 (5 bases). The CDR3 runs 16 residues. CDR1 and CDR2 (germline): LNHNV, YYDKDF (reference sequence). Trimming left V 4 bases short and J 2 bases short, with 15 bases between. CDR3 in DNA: TGTGCCACCAGCACCGGAGGGAGGGGCGGCAATCAGCCCCAGCATTTT. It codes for CATSTGGRGGNQPQHF.

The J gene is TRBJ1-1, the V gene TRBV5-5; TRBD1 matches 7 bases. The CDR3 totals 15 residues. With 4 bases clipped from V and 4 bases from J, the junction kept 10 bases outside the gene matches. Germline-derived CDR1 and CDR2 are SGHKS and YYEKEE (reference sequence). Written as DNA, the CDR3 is TGTGCCAGCAGCCTGCTCACAGGGGTGCCCACTGAAGCTTTCTTT. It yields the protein CASSLLTGVPTEAFF.

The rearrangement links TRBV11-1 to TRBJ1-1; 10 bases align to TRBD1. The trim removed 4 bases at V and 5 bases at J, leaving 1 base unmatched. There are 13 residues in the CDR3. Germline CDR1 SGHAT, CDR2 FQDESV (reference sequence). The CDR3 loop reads CASSWGQGTEAFF. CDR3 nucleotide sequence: TGTGCCAGCAGCTGGGGACAGGGGACTGAAGCTTTCTTT.

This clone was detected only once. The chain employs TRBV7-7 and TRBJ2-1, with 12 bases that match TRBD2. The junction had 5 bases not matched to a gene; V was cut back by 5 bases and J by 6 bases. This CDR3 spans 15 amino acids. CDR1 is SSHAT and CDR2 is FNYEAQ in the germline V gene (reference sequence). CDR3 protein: CASSPTSGGSNEQFF. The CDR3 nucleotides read TGTGCCAGCAGCCCGACTAGCGGGGGTAGCAATGAGCAGTTCTTC. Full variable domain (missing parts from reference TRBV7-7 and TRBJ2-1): GAGVSQSPRYKVTKRGQDVTLRCDPISSHATLYWYQQALGQGPEFLTYFNYEAQPDKSGLPSDRFSAERPEGSISTLTIQRTEQRDSAMYRCASSPTSGGSNEQFFGPGTRLTVL.

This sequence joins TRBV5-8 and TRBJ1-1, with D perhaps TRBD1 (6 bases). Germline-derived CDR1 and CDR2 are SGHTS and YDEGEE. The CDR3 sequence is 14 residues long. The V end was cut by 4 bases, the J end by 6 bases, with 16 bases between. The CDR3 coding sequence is TGTGCCAGCAGCGGGGAGGGGGTCCGATCTGAAGCTTTCTTT. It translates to CASSGEGVRSEAFF.

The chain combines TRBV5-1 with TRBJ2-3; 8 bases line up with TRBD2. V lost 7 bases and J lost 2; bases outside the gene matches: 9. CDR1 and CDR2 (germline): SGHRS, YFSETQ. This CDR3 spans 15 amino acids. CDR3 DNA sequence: TGCGCCAGCGGCCGGGAGGGACAATCCACAGATACGCAGTATTTT. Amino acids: CASGREGQSTDTQYF. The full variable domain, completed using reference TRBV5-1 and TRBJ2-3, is KAGVTQTPRYLIKTRGQQVTLSCSPISGHRSVSWYQQTPGQGLQFLFEYFSETQRNKGNFPGRFSGRQFSNSRSEMNVSTLELGDSALYLCASGREGQSTDTQYFGPGTRLTVL.

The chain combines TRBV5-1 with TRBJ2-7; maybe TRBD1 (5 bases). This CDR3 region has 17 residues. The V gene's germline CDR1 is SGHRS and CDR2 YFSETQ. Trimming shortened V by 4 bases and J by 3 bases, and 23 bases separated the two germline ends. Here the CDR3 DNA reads TGCGCCAGCAGCCCCGACAGCTTCCTTAGGTCAAACTACGAGCAGTACTTC. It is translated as CASSPDSFLRSNYEQYF.

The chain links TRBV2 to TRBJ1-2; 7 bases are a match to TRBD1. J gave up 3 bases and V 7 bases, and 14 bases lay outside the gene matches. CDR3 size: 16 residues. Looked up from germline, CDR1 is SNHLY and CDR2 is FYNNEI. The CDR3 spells CASTSGGANTDYGYTF. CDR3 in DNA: TGTGCCAGCACCTCAGGGGGGGCTAATACCGACTATGGCTACACCTTC. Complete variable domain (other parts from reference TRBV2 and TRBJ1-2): EPEVTQTPSHQVTQMGQEVILRCVPISNHLYFYWYRQILGQKVEFLVSFYNNEISEKSEIFDDQFSVERPDGSNFTLKIRSTKLEDSAMYFCASTSGGANTDYGYTFGSGTRLTVV.

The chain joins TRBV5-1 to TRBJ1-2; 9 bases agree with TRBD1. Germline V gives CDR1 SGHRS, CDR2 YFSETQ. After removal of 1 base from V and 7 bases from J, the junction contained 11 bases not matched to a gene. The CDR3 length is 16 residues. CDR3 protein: CASSLNPGQGLAGYTF. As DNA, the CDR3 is TGCGCCAGCAGCTTGAATCCGGGACAGGGATTGGCTGGCTACACCTTC.

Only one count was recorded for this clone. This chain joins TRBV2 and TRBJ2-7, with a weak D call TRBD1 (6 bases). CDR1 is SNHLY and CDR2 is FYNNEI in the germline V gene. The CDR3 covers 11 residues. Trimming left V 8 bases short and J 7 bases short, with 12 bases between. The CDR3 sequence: CASQSRGEQYF. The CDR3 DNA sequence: TGTGCCAGCCAATCGAGGGGGGAGCAGTACTTC.

CDR3 residues: CASSLPGTGVDIQYF. CDR3 nucleotides: TGCGCCAGCAGCCTCCCGGGGACAGGGGTTGACATTCAGTACTTC. This sequence joins TRBV4-1 and TRBJ2-4; TRBD1 matches 10 bases. V gave up 4 bases and J gave up 8 bases; unmatched junction bases: 8. Germline values: CDR1 MGHRA, CDR2 YSYEKL. The CDR3 runs to 15 residues.

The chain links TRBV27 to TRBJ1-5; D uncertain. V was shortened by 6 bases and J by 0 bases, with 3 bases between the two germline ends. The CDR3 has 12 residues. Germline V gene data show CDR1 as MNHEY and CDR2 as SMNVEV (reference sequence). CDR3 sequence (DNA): TGTGCCAGCAGGACTAGCAATCAGCCCCAGCATTTT. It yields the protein CASRTSNQPQHF.

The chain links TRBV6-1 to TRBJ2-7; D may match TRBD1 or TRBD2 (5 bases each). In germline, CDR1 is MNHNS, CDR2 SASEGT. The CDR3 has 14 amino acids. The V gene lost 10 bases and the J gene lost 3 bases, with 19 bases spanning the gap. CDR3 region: CATKGEFAIYEQYF. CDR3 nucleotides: TGTGCCACAAAAGGGGAGTTTGCTATCTACGAGCAGTACTTC.

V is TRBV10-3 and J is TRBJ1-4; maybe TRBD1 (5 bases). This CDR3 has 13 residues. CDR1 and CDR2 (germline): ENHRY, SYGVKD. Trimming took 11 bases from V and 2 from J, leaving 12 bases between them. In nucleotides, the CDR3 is TGTGCCGCCACGGCAGGGACTAATGAAAAACTGTTTTTT. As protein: CAATAGTNEKLFF.

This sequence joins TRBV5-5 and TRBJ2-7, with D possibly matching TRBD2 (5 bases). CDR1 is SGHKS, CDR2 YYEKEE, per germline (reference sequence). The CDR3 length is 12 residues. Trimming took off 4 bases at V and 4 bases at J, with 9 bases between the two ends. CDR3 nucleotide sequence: TGTGCCAGCAGCCTGAGGACTTACGAGCAGTACTTC. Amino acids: CASSLRTYEQYF. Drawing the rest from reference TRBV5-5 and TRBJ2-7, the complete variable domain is DAGVTQSPTHLIKTRGQQVTLRCSPISGHKSVSWYQQVLGQGPQFIFQYYEKEERGRGNFPDRFSARQFPNYSSELNVNALLLGDSALYLCASSLRTYEQYFGPGTRLTVT.

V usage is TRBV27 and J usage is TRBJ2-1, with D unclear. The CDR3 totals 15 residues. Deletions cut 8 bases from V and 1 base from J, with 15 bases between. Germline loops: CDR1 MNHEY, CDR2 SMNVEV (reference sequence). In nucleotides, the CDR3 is TGTGCCAGCCGTGCCCTCTTGCAATCCTACAATGAGCAGTTCTTC. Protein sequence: CASRALLQSYNEQFF.

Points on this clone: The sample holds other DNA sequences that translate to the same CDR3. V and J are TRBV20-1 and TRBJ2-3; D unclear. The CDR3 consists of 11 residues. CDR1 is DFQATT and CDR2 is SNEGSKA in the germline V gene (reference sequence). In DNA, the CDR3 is TGCAGCGCGGCCGACCCAGATACGCAGTATTTT. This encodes CSAADPDTQYF.

The CDR3 DNA sequence: TGTGCCAGCAGGAGGACAGGGGGTGGGAATCAGCCCCAGCATTTT. Its translation is CASRRTGGGNQPQHF. The chain combines TRBV2 with TRBJ1-5, with TRBD1 matching 10 bases. Germline loops: CDR1 SNHLY, CDR2 FYNNEI. The ends lost 6 bases at V and 4 bases at J; junction bases unmatched: 6. The CDR3 runs to 15 residues.

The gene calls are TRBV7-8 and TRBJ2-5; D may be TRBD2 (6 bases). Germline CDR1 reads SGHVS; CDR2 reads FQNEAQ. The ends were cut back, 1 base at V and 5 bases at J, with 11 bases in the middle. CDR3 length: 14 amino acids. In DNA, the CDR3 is TGTGCCAGCAGCTTAGGGGACTTTACGGAGACCCAGTACTTC. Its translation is CASSLGDFTETQYF.

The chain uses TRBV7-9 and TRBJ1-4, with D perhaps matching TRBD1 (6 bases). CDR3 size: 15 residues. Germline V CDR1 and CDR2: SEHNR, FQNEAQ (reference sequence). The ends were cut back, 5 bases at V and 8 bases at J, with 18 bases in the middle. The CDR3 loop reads CASSTSGVGGEKLFF. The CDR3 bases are TGTGCCAGCAGCACATCAGGGGTCGGCGGGGAAAAACTGTTTTTT.

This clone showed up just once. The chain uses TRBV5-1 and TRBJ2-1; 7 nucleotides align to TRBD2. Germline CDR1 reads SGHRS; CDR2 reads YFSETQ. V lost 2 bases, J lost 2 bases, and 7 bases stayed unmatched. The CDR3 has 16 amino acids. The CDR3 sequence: CASSFDGGSPYNEQFF. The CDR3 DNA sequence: TGCGCCAGCAGCTTCGACGGGGGGTCACCCTACAATGAGCAGTTCTTC.

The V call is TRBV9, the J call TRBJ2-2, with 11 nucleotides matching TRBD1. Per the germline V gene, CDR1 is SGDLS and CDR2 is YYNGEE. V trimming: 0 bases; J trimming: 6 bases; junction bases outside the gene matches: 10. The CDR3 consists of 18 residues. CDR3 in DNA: TGTGCCAGCAGCGTAGTGCCCCTACCGGGACAGGGGGCCGGGGAGCTGTTTTTT. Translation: CASSVVPLPGQGAGELFF.

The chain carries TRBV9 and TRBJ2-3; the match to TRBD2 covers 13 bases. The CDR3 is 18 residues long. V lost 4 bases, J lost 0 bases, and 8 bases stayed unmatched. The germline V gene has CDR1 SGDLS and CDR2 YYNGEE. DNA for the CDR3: TGTGCCAGCAGCCCTAGACTAGCGGGGGGCCCTAGCACAGATACGCAGTATTTT. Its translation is CASSPRLAGGPSTDTQYF.

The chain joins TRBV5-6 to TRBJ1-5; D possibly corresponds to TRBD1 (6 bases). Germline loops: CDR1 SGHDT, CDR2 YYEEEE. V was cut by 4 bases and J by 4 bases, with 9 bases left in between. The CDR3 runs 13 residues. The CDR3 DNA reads TGTGCCAGCAGCAAGGACAGAAATCAGCCCCAGCATTTT. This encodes CASSKDRNQPQHF.

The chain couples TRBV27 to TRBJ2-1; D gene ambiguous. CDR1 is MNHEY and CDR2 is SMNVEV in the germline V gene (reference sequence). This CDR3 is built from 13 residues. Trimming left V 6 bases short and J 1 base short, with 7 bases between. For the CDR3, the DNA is TGTGCCAGCAGGAGGCGATCCTACAATGAGCAGTTCTTC. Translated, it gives CASRRRSYNEQFF.

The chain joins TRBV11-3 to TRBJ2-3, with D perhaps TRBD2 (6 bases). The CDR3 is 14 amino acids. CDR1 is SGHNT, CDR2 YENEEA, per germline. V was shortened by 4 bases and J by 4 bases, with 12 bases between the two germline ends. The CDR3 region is CASSSRDFSDTQYF. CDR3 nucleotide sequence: TGTGCCAGCAGCTCCCGGGACTTCTCAGATACGCAGTATTTT.

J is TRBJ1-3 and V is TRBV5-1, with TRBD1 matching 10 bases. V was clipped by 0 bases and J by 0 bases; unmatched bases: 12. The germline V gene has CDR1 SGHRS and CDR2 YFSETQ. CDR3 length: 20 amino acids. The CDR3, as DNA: TGCGCCAGCAGCTTGGATTACGGGACAGGGGCCCTCACCTCTGGAAACACCATATATTTT. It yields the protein CASSLDYGTGALTSGNTIYF. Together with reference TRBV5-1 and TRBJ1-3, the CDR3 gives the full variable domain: KAGVTQTPRYLIKTRGQQVTLSCSPISGHRSVSWYQQTPGQGLQFLFEYFSETQRNKGNFPGRFSGRQFSNSRSEMNVSTLELGDSALYLCASSLDYGTGALTSGNTIYFGEGSWLTVV.

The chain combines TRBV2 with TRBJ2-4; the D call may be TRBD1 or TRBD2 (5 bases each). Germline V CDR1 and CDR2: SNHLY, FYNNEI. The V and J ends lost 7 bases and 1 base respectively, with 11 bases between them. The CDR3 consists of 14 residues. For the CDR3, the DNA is TGTGCCAGCATCGAGGGACCTGCCAAAAACATTCAGTACTTC. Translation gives CASIEGPAKNIQYF.

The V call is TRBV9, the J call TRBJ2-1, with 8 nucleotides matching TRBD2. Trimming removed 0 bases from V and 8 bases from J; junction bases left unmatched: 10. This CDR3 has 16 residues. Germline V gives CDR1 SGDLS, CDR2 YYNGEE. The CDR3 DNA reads TGTGCCAGCAGCGTAGAGGGTAGTAGCGGGGTAGATGAGCAGTTCTTC. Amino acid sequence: CASSVEGSSGVDEQFF.